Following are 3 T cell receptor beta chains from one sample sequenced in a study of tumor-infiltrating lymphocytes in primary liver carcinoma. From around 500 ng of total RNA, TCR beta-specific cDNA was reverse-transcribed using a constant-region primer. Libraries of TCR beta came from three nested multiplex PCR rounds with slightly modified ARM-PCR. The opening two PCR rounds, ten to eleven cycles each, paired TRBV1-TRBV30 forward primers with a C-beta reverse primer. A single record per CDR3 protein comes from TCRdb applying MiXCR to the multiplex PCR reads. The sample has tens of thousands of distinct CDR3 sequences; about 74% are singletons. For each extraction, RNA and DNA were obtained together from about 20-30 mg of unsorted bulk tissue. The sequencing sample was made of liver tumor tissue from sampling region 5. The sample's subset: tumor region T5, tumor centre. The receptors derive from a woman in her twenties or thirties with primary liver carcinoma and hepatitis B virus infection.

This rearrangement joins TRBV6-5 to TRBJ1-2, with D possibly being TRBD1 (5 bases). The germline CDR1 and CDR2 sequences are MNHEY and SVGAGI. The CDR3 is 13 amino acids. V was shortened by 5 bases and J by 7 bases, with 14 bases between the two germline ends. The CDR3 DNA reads TGTGCCAGCAGTATCAGGGAGAATAGTGGCTACACCTTC. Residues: CASSIRENSGYTF.

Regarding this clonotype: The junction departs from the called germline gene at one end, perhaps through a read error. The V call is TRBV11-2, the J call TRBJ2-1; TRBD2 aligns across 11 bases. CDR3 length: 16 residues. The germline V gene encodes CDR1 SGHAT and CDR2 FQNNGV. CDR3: CASSTSLAGGYNKQFF. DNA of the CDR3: TGTGCCAGCAGCACTTCTCTAGCGGGGGGATACAATAAGCAGTTCTTC.

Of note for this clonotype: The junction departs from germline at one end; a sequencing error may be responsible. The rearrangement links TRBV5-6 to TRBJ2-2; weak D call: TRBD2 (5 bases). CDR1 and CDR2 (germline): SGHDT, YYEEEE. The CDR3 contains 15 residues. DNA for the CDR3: TGTGCCAGCAGCTTGGCACCTAGTGTCATCGGGGAGCTCTTTTTT. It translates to CASSLAPSVIGELFF.